This T cell receptor beta chain is from a study of beta chain features in type 1 diabetes. Trimming took off 3 bases at V and 3 bases at J, with 12 bases between the two ends. CDR1 and CDR2 from the germline V gene are ENHRY and SYGVKD. The CDR3 contains 14 residues. A note on this clone: Its antigen is not known.

The study's findings and limits: Across all four CD4+ subsets, people with type 1 diabetes showed modestly shorter TCRB CDR3s.

Reverse transcription of all isolated RNA meant that expressed TCRB transcripts were sequenced. Here immunoSEQ multiplex PCR was the method, and the copy in TCRdb shows in-frame clones only, minus some. The profile shows roughly 340,000 clones, about 14% of them singletons. The chain uses TRBV10-3 and TRBJ2-7, with D perhaps TRBD1 (7 bases). This clonotype originated in a woman younger than 30 with type 1 diabetes. Sequenced material: naive CD4+ T cells from blood. The CDR3 DNA follows: TGTGCCATCAGTGATGGGCAGGGGGGCTACGAGCAGTACTTC. Its translation is CAISDGQGGYEQYF.